The following is a T cell receptor beta chain sequence with its context. This record belongs to a study of blood T cell repertoires in COVID-19. There are 14 residues in the CDR3. The V and J ends lost 0 bases and 4 bases respectively, with 9 bases between them. As handled by the study authors: Nucleated cell number was recorded as an estimate derived from reference gene primer amplification. Assay used: immunoSEQ multiplex PCR; TCRdb lists only in-frame clones, some missing. Clone size and V and J calls were adopted from that table, with D and trimming inferred from the DNA. The sample lists approximately 350,000 clones, 88% occurring once.

This sequence was found in a woman aged 70 to 79 with COVID-19, enrolled during active disease. The chain carries TRBV23-1 and TRBJ1-2; unclear D gene. TRBV23-1 has ORF status, its function being uncertain. Source material: peripheral blood. In nucleotides, the CDR3 is TGCGCCAGCAGTCAATCGCCCGGTCGCTATGGCTACACCTTC. It translates to CASSQSPGRYGYTF.